This T cell receptor (beta chain) was found in a study of OX40 agonist ivuxolimab in advanced cancers. As for the study in general: In this cohort, patients received ivuxolimab, an agonistic anti-OX40 (CD134) antibody. Participants, around 80% male, averaged roughly 55 years of age, ranging from about 23 to 80. Study outcomes and limitations: Clones of CD4+ and CD8+ blood T cells grew by week 6 at doses of 0.1 to 3.0 mg/kg. Averaging showed that CD8+ T cells had more expanded clones than CD4+ did.

Using immunoSEQ multiplex PCR, the repertoire was profiled, and TCRdb retains in-frame clones only, with some absent. The data show approximately 50,000 clones, around four fifths seen once. The CDR3 loop spans 12 amino acids. Germline assignment: CDR1 SGHTA and CDR2 FQGTGA. Deletions cut 8 bases from V and 0 bases from J, with 6 bases between. A remark on this clone: Its antigen is as yet unknown.

The origin of this receptor is an adult with an advanced solid tumor such as melanoma, head and neck, liver or kidney cancer. The input for sequencing was CD4+ or CD8+ T cells sorted from blood, taken in a trial of the OX40 agonist ivuxolimab. V is TRBV7-3 and J is TRBJ2-3; D unclear. The CDR3 reads CASAASTDTQYF. The CDR3 DNA follows: TGTGCCAGCGCAGCTAGCACAGATACGCAGTATTTT.